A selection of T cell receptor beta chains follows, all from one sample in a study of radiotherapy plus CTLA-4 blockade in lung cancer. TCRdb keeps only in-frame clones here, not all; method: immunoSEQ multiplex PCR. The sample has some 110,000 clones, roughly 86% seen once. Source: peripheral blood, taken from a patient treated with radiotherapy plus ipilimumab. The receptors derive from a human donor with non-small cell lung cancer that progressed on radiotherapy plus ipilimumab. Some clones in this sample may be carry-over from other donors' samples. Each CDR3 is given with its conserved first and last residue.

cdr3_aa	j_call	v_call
CASSGGPYNEQFF	TRBJ2-1	TRBV6-1
CASSPGQGINYGYTF	TRBJ1-2	TRBV5-1
CAISERPDNNQPQHF	TRBJ1-5	TRBV10-3
CASSQVLGFGYTF	TRBJ1-2	TRBV4-3
CASSGTSGGPRYGTQYF	TRBJ2-5	TRBV25-1
CASSERDRGYEKLFF	TRBJ1-4	TRBV6-1
CASSVGGAYNEQFF	TRBJ2-1	TRBV9
CASSHDSLSNQPQHF	TRBJ1-5	TRBV6-1
CASSVTTGGYTGELFF	TRBJ2-2	TRBV7-9
CASSAGSSGANVLTF	TRBJ2-6	TRBV6-5
CASSFGRDGGYTF	TRBJ1-2	TRBV5-4
CSVETGGPSREQYF	TRBJ2-7	TRBV29-1
CASKYGTGSYEQYF	TRBJ2-7	TRBV6-6
CASSPDSNYGYTF	TRBJ1-2	TRBV7-2
CASSFQGGSYEQYF	TRBJ2-7	TRBV5-1
CASSTNQRYNEQFF	TRBJ2-1	TRBV28
CASSQDGRGGSHNEQFF	TRBJ2-1	TRBV4-3
CASSLGILGQETQYF	TRBJ2-5	TRBV5-1
CAISESYGEETQYF	TRBJ2-5	TRBV10-3
CASSVRTSGGTDTQYF	TRBJ2-3	TRBV6-4
CASTSAGYGYTF	TRBJ1-2	TRBV11-1
CSVGVGGDYGYTF	TRBJ1-2	TRBV29-1
CASSTLETDSSYGYTF	TRBJ1-2	TRBV5-6
CASSIGTDYEQYF	TRBJ2-7	TRBV19
CASSRQLPGNTGELFF	TRBJ2-2	TRBV5-1
CASSRGQGFNEKLFF	TRBJ1-4	TRBV25-1
CAWSVSAIYGYTF	TRBJ1-2	TRBV30
CASSLGTGGLGEQFF	TRBJ2-1	TRBV4-2
CASSLGGGQSAFF	TRBJ1-1	TRBV5-1
CASSLEQASSGNTIYF	TRBJ1-3	TRBV5-1
CASSRLLAGELFF	TRBJ2-2	TRBV11-3
CASSWTSTDTQYF	TRBJ2-3	TRBV5-6
CASSLFAAQRETQYF	TRBJ2-5	TRBV5-6
CASARTVNTGELFF	TRBJ2-2	TRBV12-5
CSVDTMNTEAFF	TRBJ1-1	TRBV29-1